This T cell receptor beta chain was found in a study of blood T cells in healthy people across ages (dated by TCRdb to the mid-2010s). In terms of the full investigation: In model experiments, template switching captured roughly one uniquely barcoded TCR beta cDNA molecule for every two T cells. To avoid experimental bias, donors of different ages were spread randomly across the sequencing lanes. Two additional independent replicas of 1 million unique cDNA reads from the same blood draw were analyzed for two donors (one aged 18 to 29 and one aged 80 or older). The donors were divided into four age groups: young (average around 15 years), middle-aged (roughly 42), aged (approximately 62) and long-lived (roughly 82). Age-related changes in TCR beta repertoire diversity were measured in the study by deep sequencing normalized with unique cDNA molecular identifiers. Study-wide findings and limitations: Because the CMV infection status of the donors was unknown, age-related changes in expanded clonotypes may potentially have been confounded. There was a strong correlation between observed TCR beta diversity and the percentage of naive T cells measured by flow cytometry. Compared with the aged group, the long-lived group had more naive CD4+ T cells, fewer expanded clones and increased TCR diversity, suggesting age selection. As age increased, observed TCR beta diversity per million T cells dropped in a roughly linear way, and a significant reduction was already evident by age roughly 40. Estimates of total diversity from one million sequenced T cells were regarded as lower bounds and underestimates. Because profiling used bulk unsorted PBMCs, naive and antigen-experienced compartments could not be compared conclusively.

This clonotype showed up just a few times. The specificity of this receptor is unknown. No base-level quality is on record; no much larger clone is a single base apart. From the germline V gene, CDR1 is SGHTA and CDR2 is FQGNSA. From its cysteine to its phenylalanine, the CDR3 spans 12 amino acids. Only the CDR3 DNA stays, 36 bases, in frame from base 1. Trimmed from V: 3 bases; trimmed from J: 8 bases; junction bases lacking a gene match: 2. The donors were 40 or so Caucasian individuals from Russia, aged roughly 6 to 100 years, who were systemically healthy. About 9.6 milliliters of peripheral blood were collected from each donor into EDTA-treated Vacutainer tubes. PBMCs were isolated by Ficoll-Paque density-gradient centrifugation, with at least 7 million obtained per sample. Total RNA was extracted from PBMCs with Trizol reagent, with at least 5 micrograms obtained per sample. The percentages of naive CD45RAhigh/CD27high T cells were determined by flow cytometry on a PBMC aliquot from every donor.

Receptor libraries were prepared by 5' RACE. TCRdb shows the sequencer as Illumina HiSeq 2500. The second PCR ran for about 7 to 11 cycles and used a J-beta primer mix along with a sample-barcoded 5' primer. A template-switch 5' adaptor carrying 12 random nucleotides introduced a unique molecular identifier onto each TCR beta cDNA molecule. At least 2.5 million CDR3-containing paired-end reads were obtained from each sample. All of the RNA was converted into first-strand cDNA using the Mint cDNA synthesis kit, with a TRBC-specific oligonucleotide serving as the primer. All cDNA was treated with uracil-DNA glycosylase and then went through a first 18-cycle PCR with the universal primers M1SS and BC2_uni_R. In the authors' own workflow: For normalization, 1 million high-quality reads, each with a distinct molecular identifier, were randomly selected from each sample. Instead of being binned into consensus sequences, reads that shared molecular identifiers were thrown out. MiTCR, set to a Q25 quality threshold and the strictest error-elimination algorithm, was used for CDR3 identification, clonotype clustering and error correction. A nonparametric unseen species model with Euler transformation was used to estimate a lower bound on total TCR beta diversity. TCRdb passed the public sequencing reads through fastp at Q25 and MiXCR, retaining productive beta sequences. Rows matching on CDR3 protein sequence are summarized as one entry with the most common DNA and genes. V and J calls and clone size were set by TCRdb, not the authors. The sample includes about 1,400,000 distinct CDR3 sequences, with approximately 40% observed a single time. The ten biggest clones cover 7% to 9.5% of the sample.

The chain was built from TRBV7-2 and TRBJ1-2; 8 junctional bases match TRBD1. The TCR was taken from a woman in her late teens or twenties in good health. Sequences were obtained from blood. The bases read TGTGCCAGCAGCTTCCGACAGGGGGGCTACACCTTC. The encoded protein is CASSFRQGGYTF. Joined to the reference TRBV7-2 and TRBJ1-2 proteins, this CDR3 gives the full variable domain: GAGVSQSPSNKVTEKGKDVELRCDPISGHTALYWYRQSLGQGLEFLIYFQGNSAPDKSGLPSDRFSAERTGGSVSTLTIQRTQQEDSAVYLCASSFRQGGYTFGSGTRLTVV.